The 23 T cell receptor beta chains presented below share a single source sample, sequenced in a study of blood T cell repertoires in COVID-19 (TCRdb year 2020). The library was obtained by the immunoSEQ multiplex PCR assay. The table comes from immuneACCESS by way of TCRdb, which keeps in-frame sequences with V and J called. Part of the clones is missing from these tables; in studies checked, under half for an unresolved V gene and the rest for unknown reasons. The sample table shows 150,000 to 200,000 clones, and roughly 75% are seen once. The biggest ten clones account for about 6.5% of the sample. The sequenced sample consisted of peripheral blood. The source of these receptors is a man between 65 and 79 years old with active or convalescent COVID-19.

The V gene is TRBV6-5, the J gene TRBJ2-2; 7 bases map to TRBD1. Germline assignment: CDR1 MNHEY and CDR2 SVGAGI. There are 14 residues in the CDR3. V dropped 6 bases and J dropped 5; count of bases not matched to a gene: 6. The CDR3 DNA reads TGTGCCAGCAGCACGCTACAGGGGACCGGGGAGCTGTTTTTT. This encodes CASSTLQGTGELFF.

The chain is built from TRBV6-5 and TRBJ2-5; D possibly corresponds to TRBD2 (5 bases). The CDR3 sequence is 13 residues long. CDR1 and CDR2 (germline): MNHEY, SVGAGI. The ends were cut back, 3 bases at V and 5 bases at J, with 10 bases in the middle. The CDR3 DNA reads TGTGCCAGCAGTTATATGGGCGGGGAGACCCAGTACTTC. Amino acids: CASSYMGGETQYF.

This clone appeared once. This chain uses TRBV4-1 with TRBJ1-5; D is perhaps TRBD1 (5 bases). The CDR3 totals 15 residues. The germline V and J ends were trimmed by 1 base and 5 bases, with 12 bases remaining between them. CDR1 and CDR2 (germline): MGHRA, YSYEKL. In DNA, the CDR3 is TGCGCCAGCAGCCAAGTTCCAGGGTTTGATCAGCCCCAGCATTTT. It codes for CASSQVPGFDQPQHF.

This clone occurred a few times. This chain uses TRBV27 with TRBJ1-5; a possible D gene is TRBD1 (6 bases). This CDR3 region has 19 residues. The germline CDR1 and CDR2 sequences are MNHEY and SMNVEV (reference sequence). Trimming stripped 5 bases from V and 3 bases from J, with 26 bases between. This CDR3 is CASSLPRGAALSHNQPQHF. As DNA, the CDR3 is TGTGCCAGCAGTCTCCCCCGGGGGGCGGCTTTATCTCACAATCAGCCCCAGCATTTT.

This chain joins TRBV6-2 or TRBV6-3 and TRBJ2-2, with TRBD2 as a possible D gene (6 bases). V lost 6 bases to trimming and J lost 4 bases, with 9 bases between them. Germline CDR1 reads MNHEY; CDR2 reads SVGEGT. The CDR3 runs to 13 residues. CDR3 DNA: TGTGCCAGCAGCCGGGAGATCACCGGGGAGCTGTTTTTT. Its protein product is CASSREITGELFF.

This rearrangement joins TRBV18 to TRBJ1-1; 7 bases align to TRBD1. CDR3 size: 13 residues. The germline CDR1 and CDR2 sequences are KGHSH and LQKENI. V trimming: 3 bases; J trimming: 6 bases; junction bases outside the gene matches: 4. CDR3 sequence: CASSPQGEAEAFF. Here the CDR3 DNA reads TGTGCCAGCTCACCCCAGGGGGAAGCTGAAGCTTTCTTT.

The chain combines TRBV18 with TRBJ1-2; 7 bases line up with TRBD1. The CDR3 has 18 amino acids. J gave up 6 bases and V 6 bases, and 22 bases lay outside the gene matches. Germline CDR1 reads KGHSH; CDR2 reads LQKENI. CDR3 sequence: CASSPKPRETGWQNGYTF. DNA for the CDR3: TGTGCCAGCTCCCCCAAACCGAGAGAGACAGGGTGGCAAAATGGCTACACCTTC. Supplemented by reference TRBV18 and TRBJ1-2, the full variable domain reads NAGVMQNPRHLVRRRGQEARLRCSPMKGHSHVYWYRQLPEEGLKFMVYLQKENIIDESGMPKERFSAEFPKEGPSILRIQQVVRGDSAAYFCASSPKPRETGWQNGYTFGSGTRLTVV.

The CDR3 is CASSSYPRTSQETQYF. The CDR3 DNA follows: TGTGCCAGCAGTTCTTATCCTAGGACTAGCCAAGAGACCCAGTACTTC. The chain carries TRBV6-5 and TRBJ2-5; TRBD2 matches 7 bases. Germline assignment: CDR1 MNHEY and CDR2 SVGAGI. The CDR3 runs to 16 residues. The V segment lost 4 bases and the J segment 1 base; nucleotides outside the gene matches: 9.

This rearrangement joins TRBV10-3 to TRBJ2-2; 8 bases are a match to TRBD2. Germline assignment: CDR1 ENHRY and CDR2 SYGVKD. CDR3 size: 17 residues. Trimming cost V 4 bases and J 7 bases; bases outside gene matches: 14. The CDR3, as DNA: TGTGCCATCAGTGGGACGTCCCAAGCGGGAGTCGGCGGGGAGCTGTTTTTT. Translation: CAISGTSQAGVGGELFF.

The chain is built from TRBV6-1 and TRBJ2-7; 7 bases are shared with TRBD2. The CDR3 contains 16 residues. Trimming cost V 1 base and J 1 base; bases outside gene matches: 7. Germline CDR1 reads MNHNS; CDR2 reads SASEGT. DNA for the CDR3: TGTGCCAGCAGTGAAGTGCTAGCGGCCATTTCCTACGAGCAGTACTTC. It codes for CASSEVLAAISYEQYF.

The rearrangement joins TRBV19 to TRBJ1-5; D is possibly TRBD1 (6 bases). This CDR3 spans 12 amino acids. Germline-derived CDR1 and CDR2 are LNHDA and SQIVND (reference sequence). The V and J ends lost 5 bases and 15 bases respectively, with 17 bases between them. This chain's CDR3 is CASSSRQDGRHF. The CDR3 DNA reads as TGTGCCAGTAGTTCCCGACAGGATGGGCGGCATTTT.

The chain carries TRBV7-9 and TRBJ2-7; 10 positions match TRBD2. V shed 7 bases, J shed 11 bases, and the junction held 14 bases outside the gene matches. The CDR3 consists of 14 residues. Looked up from germline, CDR1 is SEHNR and CDR2 is FQNEAQ (reference sequence). In DNA, the CDR3 is TGTGCCAGCACCCTAAATCAGGGGACTAGCGAAAAGTACTTC. It specifies CASTLNQGTSEKYF.

The chain recombines TRBV29-1 with TRBJ2-7; D might be TRBD1 (7 bases). Per germline, CDR1 SQVTM and CDR2 ANQGSEA. The CDR3 covers 12 residues. Trimming stripped 2 bases from V and 6 bases from J, with 11 bases between. The DNA for the CDR3 is TGCAGCGTTGAAAACCAGGGGGGCGAGCAGTACTTC. Its protein is CSVENQGGEQYF.

The gene calls are TRBV4-1 and TRBJ1-1; no reliable D call. V was clipped by 4 bases and J by 0 bases, with 9 bases between them. Germline loops: CDR1 MGHRA, CDR2 YSYEKL. The CDR3 has 14 amino acids. The CDR3 sequence is CASSPPKLNTEAFF. For the CDR3, the DNA is TGCGCCAGCAGCCCTCCTAAACTGAACACTGAAGCTTTCTTT.

This clone has only one observation. The J gene is TRBJ1-1, the V gene TRBV6-5, with a possible D match to TRBD1 (5 bases). The germline V gene has CDR1 MNHEY and CDR2 SVGAGI. Trimming pared 6 bases from V and 1 base from J, leaving 9 bases between. This CDR3 is 13 amino acids long. Here the CDR3 reads CASRLTENTEAFF. The CDR3 nucleotides read TGTGCCAGCAGGCTGACAGAGAACACTGAAGCTTTCTTT.

The CDR3 DNA reads as TGCGCCAGCAGCGAGCCGGGACAGGGTACAGATACGCAGTATTTT. This gives the protein CASSEPGQGTDTQYF. The chain carries TRBV5-1 and TRBJ2-3; 9 bases fit TRBD1. V gave up 4 bases and J gave up 3 bases; unmatched junction bases: 6. The CDR3 consists of 15 residues. In germline, CDR1 is SGHRS, CDR2 YFSETQ.

This clone occurred many times. The V and J genes are TRBV6-2 or TRBV6-3 and TRBJ2-5; TRBD1 matches 8 bases. Unmatched junction bases numbered 11, after V lost 4 bases and J lost 4 bases. Germline loops: CDR1 MNHEY, CDR2 SVGEGT. The CDR3 is 16 amino acids. The CDR3 reads CASSFQQGDVGETQYF. As DNA, the CDR3 is TGTGCCAGCAGTTTCCAACAGGGGGACGTAGGAGAGACCCAGTACTTC.

The chain carries TRBV10-3 and TRBJ1-5; TRBD1 agrees at 11 bases. CDR1 is ENHRY, CDR2 SYGVKD, per germline. V was pared by 5 bases and J by 0 bases, with 6 bases of the junction left unmatched. This CDR3 comprises 17 residues. CDR3 DNA: TGTGCCATCAGTCGAGGGGACAGGGGGTATAGCAATCAGCCCCAGCATTTT. Its translation is CAISRGDRGYSNQPQHF.

V gene TRBV19 combines with J gene TRBJ2-2; 10 positions agree with TRBD1. Germline CDR1 is LNHDA and CDR2 is SQIVND (reference sequence). V was clipped by 9 bases and J by 5 bases; unmatched bases: 6. The CDR3 spans 14 residues. The CDR3 nucleotides are TGTGCCAGCAGGGGACAGGGGTTGACCGGGGAGCTGTTTTTT. As protein: CASRGQGLTGELFF.

In nucleotides, the CDR3 is TGCGCCAGCAGGTGGGCGGGACAGGATCGCTACGAGCAGTACTTC. Encoded protein: CASRWAGQDRYEQYF. J is TRBJ2-7 and V is TRBV5-1; 8 nucleotides match TRBD1. CDR1 is SGHRS, CDR2 YFSETQ, per germline. The length of the CDR3 is 15 residues. Unmatched junction bases numbered 10, after V lost 5 bases and J lost 3 bases.

This sequence joins TRBV19 and TRBJ1-2; 10 bases are a match to TRBD1. The V and J ends lost 4 bases and 5 bases, in that order; junction bases with no gene match: 10. The CDR3 covers 16 residues. Germline values: CDR1 LNHDA, CDR2 SQIVND (reference sequence). CDR3 in DNA: TGTGCCAGTAGTACCGGCAGAGGGACAGGGGAATATGGCTACACCTTC. Protein product: CASSTGRGTGEYGYTF.

This clone was seen more than once but under ten times. This sequence joins TRBV15 and TRBJ2-7; D may be TRBD2 (5 bases). V dropped 0 bases and J dropped 5 bases, with 14 bases sitting between them. Germline CDR1 reads LNHNV; CDR2 reads YYDKDF (reference sequence). This CDR3 has 15 amino acids. This chain's CDR3 is CATSRDPGGLDEQYF. In DNA, the CDR3 is TGTGCCACCAGCAGAGATCCTGGCGGGCTCGACGAGCAGTACTTC. Filled out from reference TRBV15 and TRBJ2-7, the complete variable domain reads DAMVIQNPRYQVTQFGKPVTLSCSQTLNHNVMYWYQQKSSQAPKLLFHYYDKDFNNEADTPDNFQSRRPNTSFCFLDIRSPGLGDTAMYLCATSRDPGGLDEQYFGPGTRLTVT.

This chain connects TRBV4-3 to TRBJ1-1, with 10 positions matching TRBD1. CDR1 and CDR2 from the germline V gene are LGHNA and YSLEER. The ends lost 0 bases at V and 11 bases at J; junction bases unmatched: 18. The length of the CDR3 is 18 residues. The CDR3 nucleotides are TGCGCCAGCAGCCAAGATTCAATAATCGGGACAGGGGCTGGTCGGGCTTTCTTT. Residues: CASSQDSIIGTGAGRAFF.